The following is a T cell receptor beta chain sequence with its context. Its specificity is unknown. The sample originates from a study of shared clonotypes between healthy human individuals. Study results and caveats: A few donors had 5% to 6.5% of their naive CD4 clonotypes in common.

The assay was carried out at the deep level. Here immunoSEQ multiplex PCR was the method, and the copy in TCRdb shows in-frame clones only, minus some. The profile shows 550,000 to 650,000 clones, approximately 96% of them singletons. In the naive CD8 group, cells lacked CD45RO and were positively selected for CCR7, so terminally differentiated effector memory CD45RA+ cells were left out. CDR1 and CDR2 (germline): MNHEY, SMNVEV (reference sequence). The ends lost 3 bases at V and 7 bases at J; junction bases unmatched: 7. This CDR3 has 15 amino acids. The sequence was obtained from a woman in her twenties or thirties in good health. The genes are TRBV27 and TRBJ2-2; TRBD1 aligns across 8 bases. Sequenced material: naive CD8+ T cells sorted from blood. CDR3 in DNA: TGTGCCAGCAGTTTTGGCCAGGGGGCGGGCGGGGAGCTGTTTTTT. It encodes CASSFGQGAGGELFF.